Sequencing of this T cell receptor beta chain was carried out in a study of Graves' ophthalmopathy and Graves' hyperthyroidism. The wider study: Researchers obtained peripheral blood at initial diagnosis, before any treatment had begun.

This clonotype was seen repeatedly, ten times or more. The antigen is undetermined. The diagnosis combined clinical symptoms, thyroxine, TRAb, thyroid ultrasound and orbital computed tomography scans. V dropped 3 bases and J dropped 5 bases, with 13 bases sitting between them. Germline V gene data show CDR1 as SQVTM and CDR2 as ANQGSEA. CDR3 length: 13 amino acids. Amplification of TCR beta CDR3 regions used RNA transcripts. Scientists carried out first-round RT-PCR using HTBI primers and then a second-round multiplex PCR. TCRdb re-derived calls from the multiplex PCR reads in MiXCR, one entry per CDR3 protein. The sample carries more than 150,000 distinct CDR3 sequences, more than 30% recorded once. General observations from the study: A 13-signature model separated ophthalmopathy from stable hyperthyroidism, reaching approximately 88% sensitivity and roughly 84% specificity cross-validated.

The source material was peripheral blood. This receptor was obtained from a middle-aged woman with Graves' ophthalmopathy. The rearrangement links TRBV29-1 to TRBJ1-2; maybe TRBD1 (5 bases). The DNA of the CDR3 is TGCAGCGTTGACCGGGGGGTCCCTTATGGCTACACCTTC. This sequence encodes CSVDRGVPYGYTF.